This is a list of T cell receptor beta chains from one sample in a study of blood T cell repertoires in COVID-19. Sequencing used immunoSEQ multiplex PCR; TCRdb keeps in-frame clones, though not all of them. The repertoire consists of over 75,000 clones, with roughly 82% occurring once and the leading ten covering around 1.3%. The sample consisted of peripheral blood. The receptors originated from a woman of 80 years or more with acute or convalescent COVID-19. CDR3s include the opening cysteine and the closing phenylalanine or tryptophan. D genes are given only for firm matches. Some rows have no size entry. The others give once, few or many, or a class for an expanded clone.

NA	TRBJ1-5	TRBV10-2	NA	TGCGCCAGCAGTGAGTCGGGAGGCCCCAATCAGCCCCAGCATTTT	CASSESGGPNQPQHF
NA	TRBJ2-1	TRBV5-1	TRBD1	TGCGCCAGCAGCTCACCGGGACAGGTACCTAATGAGCAGTTCTTC	CASSSPGQVPNEQFF
NA	TRBJ2-5	TRBV5-6	TRBD2	TGTGCCAGCAGCCCTAGCGGGGGGGTCCAAGAGACCCAGTACTTC	CASSPSGGVQETQYF
NA	TRBJ2-1	TRBV5-1	TRBD1	TGCGCCAGCAGCTCTACAGGGGGAAACAATGAGCAGTTCTTC	CASSSTGGNNEQFF
NA	TRBJ2-5	TRBV28	NA	TGTGCCAGCAGTCTTCAAGGGAGGAGGGAGACCCAGTACTTC	CASSLQGRRETQYF
NA	TRBJ1-2	TRBV6-5	NA	TGTGCCAGCAACTCCGACAGTTCCCCTAACTATGGCTACACCTTC	CASNSDSSPNYGYTF
NA	TRBJ1-4	TRBV2	NA	TGTGCCAGCAGAACAGGGCGGGGGGATGAAAAACTGTTTTTT	CASRTGRGDEKLFF
few	TRBJ1-4	TRBV6-5	NA	TGTGCCAGCACTTATGCGACGGGTGCAACTAATGAAAAACTGTTTTTT	CASTYATGATNEKLFF
NA	TRBJ1-2	TRBV3-1/TRBV3-2	NA	TGTGCCAGCAGCCAGGCTGAAGTTTATGGCTACACCTTC	CASSQAEVYGYTF
NA	TRBJ2-1	TRBV6-2/TRBV6-3	NA	TGTGCCAGCAGTTACCCCACCTCCATCCGCGGGTCGACTTACAATGAGCAGTTCTTC	CASSYPTSIRGSTYNEQFF
NA	TRBJ1-4	TRBV27	NA	TGTGCCAGCAGTCCGACCCCACAGGGTAATGATGAAAAACTGTTTTTT	CASSPTPQGNDEKLFF
NA	TRBJ1-1	TRBV7-2	TRBD1	TGTGCCAGCAGCCCCCAACAGGGGTTGAACACTGAAGCTTTCTTT	CASSPQQGLNTEAFF
NA	TRBJ2-3	TRBV5-6	TRBD1	TGTGCCAGCAACAACCCCCTGGGACAGGGAAGCACAGATACGCAGTATTTT	CASNNPLGQGSTDTQYF
NA	TRBJ1-2	TRBV5-1	TRBD1	TGCGCCAGCAGCGAGGGACAGCTCCGGGGCTACACCTTC	CASSEGQLRGYTF
few	TRBJ1-1	TRBV7-9	NA	TGTGCCAGCAGCTTCGAGGGGGTAGGCACTGAAGCTTTCTTT	CASSFEGVGTEAFF
NA	TRBJ2-5	TRBV5-1	NA	TGCGCCAGCAGCTTGGCGGTGACAGAAGAGACCCAGTACTTC	CASSLAVTEETQYF
NA	TRBJ2-1	TRBV2	NA	TGTGCCAGCAGTGCCTCCAGGGGGGATGAGCAGTTCTTC	CASSASRGDEQFF
few	TRBJ2-2	TRBV19	NA	TGTGCCAGTAGTCCTGTAGGGGGAAACACCGGGGAGCTGTTTTTT	CASSPVGGNTGELFF
NA	TRBJ1-3	TRBV25-1	NA	TGTGCCAGCAGGGACTCAGGGGTCTCTGGAAACACCATATATTTT	CASRDSGVSGNTIYF
NA	TRBJ2-7	TRBV3-1/TRBV3-2	TRBD2	TGTGCCAGCAGCCAGACGTCTAGCGGGGGTAGCTCCTACGAGCAGTACTTC	CASSQTSSGGSSYEQYF
many	TRBJ1-1	TRBV6-5	NA	TGTGCCAGCAGTTCGACAGTTGAAGCTTTCTTT	CASSSTVEAFF
NA	TRBJ2-5	TRBV6-2/TRBV6-3	NA	TGTGCCAGCAGTTACAGGCAGGCCTCGGAGACCCAGTACTTC	CASSYRQASETQYF
once	TRBJ1-2	TRBV5-1	NA	TGCGCCAGCAGCTTGGAAGGGGATTATGGCTACACCTTC	CASSLEGDYGYTF
NA	TRBJ1-4	TRBV7-9	TRBD1	TGTGCCAGCAGCCCGGGGACAGGAAAAAATGAAAAACTGTTTTTT	CASSPGTGKNEKLFF
NA	TRBJ2-7	TRBV10-1	NA	TGCGCCAGCAGTGAGAGCGGCAGGTCCTACGAGCAGTACTTC	CASSESGRSYEQYF
NA	TRBJ2-2	TRBV5-1	TRBD2	TGCGCCAGCAGCTCTTCTAGCGGGAACACCGGGGAGCTGTTTTTT	CASSSSSGNTGELFF
once	TRBJ1-1	TRBV18	TRBD1	TGTGCCAGCTCACCCGGGGACAGGGGGCCCACTGAAGCTTTCTTT	CASSPGDRGPTEAFF
NA	TRBJ2-3	TRBV10-3	TRBD2	TGTGCCATCAGTGGAAAAGCGGGAGGGACCAGTCCCACAGATACGCAGTATTTT	CAISGKAGGTSPTDTQYF
NA	TRBJ1-1	TRBV7-3	NA	TGTGCCAGCAGCTTAACCTACTACCAATCGCGAGGGCCCACGGCGGGAGCTTTCTTT	CASSLTYYQSRGPTAGAFF